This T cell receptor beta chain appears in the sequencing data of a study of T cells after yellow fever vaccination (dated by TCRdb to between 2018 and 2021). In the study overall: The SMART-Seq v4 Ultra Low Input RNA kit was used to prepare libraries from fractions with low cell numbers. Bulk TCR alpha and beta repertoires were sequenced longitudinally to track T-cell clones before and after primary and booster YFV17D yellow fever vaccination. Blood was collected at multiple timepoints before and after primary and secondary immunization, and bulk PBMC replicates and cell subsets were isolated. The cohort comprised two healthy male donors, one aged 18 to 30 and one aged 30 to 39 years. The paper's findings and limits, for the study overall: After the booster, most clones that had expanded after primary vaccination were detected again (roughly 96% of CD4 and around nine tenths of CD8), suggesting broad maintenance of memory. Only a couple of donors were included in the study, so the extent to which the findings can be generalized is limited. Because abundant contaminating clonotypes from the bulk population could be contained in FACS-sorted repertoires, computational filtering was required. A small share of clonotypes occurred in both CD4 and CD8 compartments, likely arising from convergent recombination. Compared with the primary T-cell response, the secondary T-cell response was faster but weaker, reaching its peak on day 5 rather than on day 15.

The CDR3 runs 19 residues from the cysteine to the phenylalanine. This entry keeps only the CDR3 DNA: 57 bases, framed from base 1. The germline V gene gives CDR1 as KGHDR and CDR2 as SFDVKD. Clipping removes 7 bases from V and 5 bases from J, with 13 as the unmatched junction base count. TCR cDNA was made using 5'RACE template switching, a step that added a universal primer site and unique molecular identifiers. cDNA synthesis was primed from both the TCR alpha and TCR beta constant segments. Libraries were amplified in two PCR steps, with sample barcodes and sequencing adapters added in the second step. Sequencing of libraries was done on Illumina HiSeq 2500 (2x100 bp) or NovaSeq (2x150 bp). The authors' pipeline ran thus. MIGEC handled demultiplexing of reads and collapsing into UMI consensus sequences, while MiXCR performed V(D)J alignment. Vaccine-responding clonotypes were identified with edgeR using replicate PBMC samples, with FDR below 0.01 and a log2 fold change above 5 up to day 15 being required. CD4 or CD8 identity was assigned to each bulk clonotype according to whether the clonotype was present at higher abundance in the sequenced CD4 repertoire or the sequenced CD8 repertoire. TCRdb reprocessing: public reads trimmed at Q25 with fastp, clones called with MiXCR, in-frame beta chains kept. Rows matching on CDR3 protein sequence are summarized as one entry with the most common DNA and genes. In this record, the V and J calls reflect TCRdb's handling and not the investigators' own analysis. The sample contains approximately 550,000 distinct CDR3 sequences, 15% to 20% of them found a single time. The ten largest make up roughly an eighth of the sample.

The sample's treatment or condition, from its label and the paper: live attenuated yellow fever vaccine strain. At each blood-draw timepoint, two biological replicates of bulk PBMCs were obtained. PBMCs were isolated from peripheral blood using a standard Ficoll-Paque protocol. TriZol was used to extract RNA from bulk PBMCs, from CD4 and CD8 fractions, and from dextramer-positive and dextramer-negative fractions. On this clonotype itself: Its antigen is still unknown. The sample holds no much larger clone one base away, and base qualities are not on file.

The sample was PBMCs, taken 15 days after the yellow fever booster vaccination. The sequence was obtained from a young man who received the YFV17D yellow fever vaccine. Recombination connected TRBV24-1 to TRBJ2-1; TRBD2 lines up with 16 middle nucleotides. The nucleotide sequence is TGTGCCACCAGCTCAACTCTCGGGACTAGCGGGAGGGCCGACAATGAGCAGTTCTTC. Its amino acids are CATSSTLGTSGRADNEQFF.